These 19 T cell receptor beta chains came from one sample sequenced in a study of spatial heterogeneity in lung cancer. As to time point: blood at routine non-recurrence follow-up after resection. TCRdb reprocessed the 5' RACE reads with MiXCR, giving one entry per CDR3 protein. The data show about 16,000 distinct CDR3 sequences, roughly 6.3% seen once. Sequences were derived from PBMCs, sampled at follow-up. These receptors originate from a male donor with early-stage non-small cell lung cancer.

This clonotype was seen repeatedly, ten times or more. The chain uses TRBV7-3 and TRBJ2-5; no firm D call. Germline loops: CDR1 SGHTA, CDR2 FQGTGA. This CDR3 region has 15 residues. The V end lost 0 bases, the J end lost 4 bases, and 12 bases lay between the germline ends. CDR3 in DNA: TGTGCCAGCAGCTTAACGGGTACACCCCGAGAGACCCAGTACTTC. Translation: CASSLTGTPRETQYF.

The sample holds many counts of this clonotype. V is TRBV20-1 and J is TRBJ2-1; 8 bases map to TRBD2. Germline values: CDR1 DFQATT, CDR2 SNEGSKA (reference sequence). Trimming at V came to 1 base and at J to 7 bases, leaving 6 bases not matched to a gene. The CDR3 covers 14 residues. As DNA, the CDR3 is TGCAGTGCTAGAGCGGGAGGGCCGCTAAATGAGCAGTTCTTC. Translated: CSARAGGPLNEQFF.

This clonotype was observed many times. The chain combines TRBV7-2 with TRBJ2-5; the D gene could be TRBD1 or TRBD2 (5 bases each). The CDR3 runs to 15 residues. With 1 base removed from V and 7 bases from J, the gap between germline ends came to 16 bases. Germline values: CDR1 SGHTA, CDR2 FQGNSA. The CDR3, as DNA: TGTGCCAGCAGCTTAGGAGGGACCAATCGGGGGACCCAGTACTTC. Protein product: CASSLGGTNRGTQYF.

This clonotype occurred many times. The genes are TRBV6-5 and TRBJ2-7; TRBD2 matches at 11 bases. Germline loops: CDR1 MNHEY, CDR2 SVGAGI. V lost 5 bases to trimming and J lost 2 bases; unmatched junction nucleotides: 8. This CDR3 is 16 amino acids long. CDR3 DNA sequence: TGTGCCAGCAGTCGTCAGACTAGCGGGGCCACCTACGAGCAGTACTTC. This translates into CASSRQTSGATYEQYF.

This clonotype was picked up many times. V usage is TRBV3-1 and J usage is TRBJ2-7; D is possibly TRBD2 (5 bases). The CDR3 has 13 residues. Germline loops: CDR1 LGHDT, CDR2 YNNKEL (reference sequence). The ends were cut back, 1 base at V and 4 bases at J, with 8 bases in the middle. This CDR3 reads CASSQVSGYEQYF. The CDR3 DNA reads TGTGCCAGCAGCCAAGTGTCGGGATACGAGCAGTACTTC.

This clonotype was observed many times. The chain couples TRBV10-2 to TRBJ2-5, with a tentative D call TRBD2 (5 bases). V was clipped by 5 bases and J by 4 bases, with 11 bases between them. CDR1 WSHSY and CDR2 SAAADI come from the germline V gene. The CDR3 length is 13 residues. The chain's CDR3 is CASSFRAGETQYF. Written as DNA, the CDR3 is TGCGCCAGCAGTTTTCGGGCGGGAGAGACCCAGTACTTC.

This clonotype was observed a handful of times. The chain is built from TRBV7-2 and TRBJ2-6; D is uncertain. The V gene lost 2 bases and the J gene lost 0 bases, with 5 bases spanning the gap. CDR1 is SGHTA and CDR2 is FQGNSA in the germline V gene. This CDR3 has 15 amino acids. The CDR3 bases are TGTGCCAGCAGCTTATGGAGCTCTGGGGCCAACGTCCTGACTTTC. It codes for CASSLWSSGANVLTF.

The rearrangement links TRBV28 to TRBJ2-3, with 8 bases aligning to TRBD1. CDR1 and CDR2 (germline): MDHEN, SYDVKM. The CDR3 is 16 residues long. Losses at the gene ends were 6 bases for V and 3 bases for J; bases not matched to a gene: 11. CDR3: CASSPPGTGKTDTQYF. CDR3 nucleotides: TGTGCCAGCAGCCCTCCCGGGACAGGCAAGACAGATACGCAGTATTTT. Full variable domain (remainder filled in from reference TRBV28 and TRBJ2-3): DVKVTQSSRYLVKRTGEKVFLECVQDMDHENMFWYRQDPGLGLRLIYFSYDVKMKEKGDIPEGYSVSREKKERFSLILESASTNQTSMYLCASSPPGTGKTDTQYFGPGTRLTVL.

This clonotype was detected many times. The V gene is TRBV6-6, the J gene TRBJ1-1; possible D gene TRBD1, 5 bases. CDR1 MNHNY and CDR2 SVGAGI come from the germline V gene (reference sequence). V was pared by 7 bases and J by 3 bases, with 12 bases between. The CDR3 extends over 13 amino acids. The CDR3, as DNA: TGTGCCAGCACCGCCCCAGGGTACACTGAAGCTTTCTTT. This translates into CASTAPGYTEAFF.

V usage is TRBV6-5 and J usage is TRBJ1-3; no reliable D call. The germline V and J ends were trimmed by 2 bases and 4 bases, with 12 bases remaining between them. The CDR3 is 15 residues long. Germline V gene data show CDR1 as MNHEY and CDR2 as SVGAGI. The CDR3 region is CASSYGPALGNTIYF. CDR3 nucleotides: TGTGCCAGCAGTTACGGTCCCGCCTTGGGAAACACCATATATTTT.

This clonotype was counted ten times or more. This chain connects TRBV6-2 or TRBV6-3 to TRBJ2-2; the D gene could be TRBD1 or TRBD2 (5 bases each). CDR3 length equals 14 residues. Per germline, CDR1 MNHEY and CDR2 SVGEGT. The V end lost 8 bases, the J end lost 6 bases, and 16 bases lay between the germline ends. The CDR3 loop reads CASGLRGGSGELFF. DNA of the CDR3: TGTGCCAGCGGGTTGAGGGGCGGCTCCGGGGAGCTGTTTTTT.

This clonotype was picked up many times. The chain joins TRBV2 to TRBJ2-7; possibly TRBD2 for D (6 bases). CDR1 is SNHLY and CDR2 is FYNNEI in the germline V gene. The V and J ends lost 3 bases and 7 bases respectively, with 19 bases between them. The CDR3 spans 15 residues. The CDR3 protein is CASSERAEGWVEQYF. As DNA, the CDR3 is TGTGCCAGCAGTGAGAGGGCGGAGGGCTGGGTGGAGCAGTACTTC.

This clonotype showed up many times. V and J are TRBV20-1 and TRBJ2-1; TRBD2 agrees at 7 bases. Trimming removed 5 bases from V and 2 bases from J; junction bases left unmatched: 6. The CDR3 extends over 14 amino acids. CDR1 and CDR2 from the germline V gene are DFQATT and SNEGSKA (reference sequence). DNA of the CDR3: TGCAGTGCTGTTGGCGGGAGTCCCTACAATGAGCAGTTCTTC. It yields the protein CSAVGGSPYNEQFF.

This chain uses TRBV15 with TRBJ2-3; D not resolved. This CDR3 spans 13 amino acids. The germline V gene encodes CDR1 LNHNV and CDR2 YYDKDF (reference sequence). This CDR3 reads CATQLPPTDTQYF. DNA of the CDR3: TGTGCAACCCAACTACCACCCACAGATACGCAGTATTTT.

This clonotype was seen ten or more times. This sequence joins TRBV5-4 and TRBJ2-3; 14 bases map to TRBD2. The CDR3 is made up of 18 amino acids. The germline V gene encodes CDR1 SGHNT and CDR2 YYREEE (reference sequence). Losses at the gene ends were 5 bases for V and 2 bases for J; bases not matched to a gene: 10. CDR3 sequence (DNA): TGTGCCAGCAGTCCCTGGACTAGCGGGAGGCGAGACACAGATACGCAGTATTTT. Amino acids: CASSPWTSGRRDTDTQYF.

This clonotype was seen repeatedly, ten times or more. This rearrangement joins TRBV5-4 to TRBJ2-3; tentative D call: TRBD2 (5 bases). The CDR3 loop spans 14 amino acids. Germline V CDR1 and CDR2: SGHNT, YYREEE (reference sequence). V was cut by 4 bases and J by 4 bases, with 13 bases left in between. CDR3 coding DNA: TGTGCCAGCAGCCCCCCCGGGGTGGCAGATACGCAGTATTTT. Its protein is CASSPPGVADTQYF.

In this sample, this clonotype turned up many times. The genes are TRBV4-2 and TRBJ2-3, with D maybe TRBD2 (5 bases). Germline lookup yields CDR1 LGHNA and CDR2 YNFKEQ. The V end lost 4 bases, the J end lost 3 bases, and 20 bases lay between the germline ends. The CDR3 is 17 amino acids. The CDR3 spells CASSPLGGGPRTDTQYF. The DNA of the CDR3 is TGTGCCAGCAGCCCCCTGGGTGGCGGGCCACGAACAGATACGCAGTATTTT.

This clonotype came up a few times. In DNA, the CDR3 is TGTGCCAGCAGTAACATTAGGACAGGTGGTTCAGCCATTCAGTACTTC. This gives the protein CASSNIRTGGSAIQYF. The chain uses TRBV6-5 and TRBJ2-4; 7 bases agree with TRBD1. The CDR3 has 16 amino acids. J was trimmed by 9 bases and V by 5 bases; bases with no gene match: 16. Germline V CDR1 and CDR2: MNHEY, SVGAGI.

The V and J genes are TRBV7-3 and TRBJ2-1; 9 bases align to TRBD2. V trimming: 5 bases; J trimming: 6 bases; junction bases outside the gene matches: 8. Per the germline V gene, CDR1 is SGHTA and CDR2 is FQGTGA. The CDR3 is made up of 15 amino acids. The CDR3 DNA reads as TGTGCCAGCAGCCCGGGACTAGCTTTATCCAATGAGCAGTTCTTC. Translating gives CASSPGLALSNEQFF.